This T cell receptor (beta chain) comes out of a study of Graves' ophthalmopathy and Graves' hyperthyroidism. In its sample, this clonotype was seen many times. No ophthalmopathy within 18 months of follow-up signified stable hyperthyroidism. Trimming stripped 1 base from V and 6 bases from J, with 13 bases between. Germline loops: CDR1 ENHRY, CDR2 SYGVKD. This CDR3 has 14 residues. TCR beta CDR3 amplification used RNA transcripts. Amplification began with first-round RT-PCR using HTBI primers, then second-round multiplex PCR was performed. TCRdb re-called the multiplex PCR reads through MiXCR, storing one row per CDR3 protein. The sample yields about 370,000 distinct CDR3 sequences, about a sixth seen once.

The chain uses TRBV10-3 and TRBJ2-7, with a tentative D call TRBD1 (6 bases). The TCR originated in an adult woman with stable Graves' hyperthyroidism. The sequencing input was peripheral blood. The DNA of the CDR3 is TGTGCCATCAGTGAGTTGGTAGGGGGTAGCGAGCAGTACTTC. This encodes CAISELVGGSEQYF.